The T cell receptor beta chain described here comes from a study of T cell responses to AZD1222 COVID-19 vaccine. Study-level results: Repertoire sampling occurred only after the peak T cell response.

The CDR3 contains 13 residues. Between the trimmed V and J ends, which lost 2 bases and 6 bases, there was a span of 10 bases. Germline loops: CDR1 SEHNR, CDR2 FQNEAQ (reference sequence). In regard to this clone: The antigen remains unidentified.

Assay: immunoSEQ multiplex PCR; the TCRdb copy retains only in-frame clones and omits some. Among roughly 160,000 clones listed, more than 75% were seen once. The sample in question was peripheral blood, obtained 28 days after the second AZD1222 dose. The receptor was derived from an adult who received the AZD1222 COVID-19 vaccine. The chain is built from TRBV7-9 and TRBJ1-2; D gene ambiguous. CDR3 DNA sequence: TGTGCCAGCAGCTTATTTGGCATGGATGGCTACACCTTC. Translating gives CASSLFGMDGYTF.